Sequencing of this T cell receptor (beta chain) was carried out in a study of blood T cell repertoires in COVID-19. The wider study: Italy, Spain and the United States were the sources of the convalescent and acute COVID-19 samples.

The CDR3 covers 17 residues. Germline V gene data show CDR1 as SGHNT and CDR2 as YENEEA. V was clipped by 1 base and J by 4 bases, with 16 bases between them. Residents of about two dozen US areas, aged roughly 18 to 89 years, made up the participants. Clinical history as reported by participants underpinned cohort assignment. Original processing notes: For nucleated cells, counts were estimated from reference gene primer amplification. TCRdb's copy holds only in-frame clones and misses some; the assay was immunoSEQ multiplex PCR. V and J calls and clone size are those listed in that table; D and trimming were worked out from the DNA. Here the sample spans fewer than 500,000 clones, roughly nine tenths being singletons.

The TCR was taken from a woman between 18 and 30 years old with acute COVID-19. The sample was PBMCs or T cells enriched from blood (not recorded which). The chain joins TRBV11-3 to TRBJ2-2; D is perhaps TRBD1 (6 bases). The CDR3 region is CASSLVGAASSTGELFF. The CDR3 DNA follows: TGTGCCAGCAGCTTAGTGGGGGCAGCCTCGAGCACCGGGGAGCTGTTTTTT.